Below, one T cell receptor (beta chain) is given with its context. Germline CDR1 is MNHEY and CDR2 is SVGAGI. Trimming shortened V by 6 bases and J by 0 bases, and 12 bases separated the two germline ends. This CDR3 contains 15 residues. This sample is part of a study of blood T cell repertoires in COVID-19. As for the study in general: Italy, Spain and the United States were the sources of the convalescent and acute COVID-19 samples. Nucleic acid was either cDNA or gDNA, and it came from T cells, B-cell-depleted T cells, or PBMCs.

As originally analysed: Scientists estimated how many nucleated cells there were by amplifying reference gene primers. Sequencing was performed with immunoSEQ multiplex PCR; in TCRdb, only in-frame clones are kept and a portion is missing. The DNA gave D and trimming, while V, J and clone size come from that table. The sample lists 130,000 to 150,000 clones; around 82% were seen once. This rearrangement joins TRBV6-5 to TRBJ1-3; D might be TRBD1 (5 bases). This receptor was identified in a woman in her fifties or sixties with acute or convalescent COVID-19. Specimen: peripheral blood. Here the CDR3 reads CASSLTASSGNTIYF. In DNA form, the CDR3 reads TGTGCCAGCAGCCTGACAGCCAGCTCTGGAAACACCATATATTTT.